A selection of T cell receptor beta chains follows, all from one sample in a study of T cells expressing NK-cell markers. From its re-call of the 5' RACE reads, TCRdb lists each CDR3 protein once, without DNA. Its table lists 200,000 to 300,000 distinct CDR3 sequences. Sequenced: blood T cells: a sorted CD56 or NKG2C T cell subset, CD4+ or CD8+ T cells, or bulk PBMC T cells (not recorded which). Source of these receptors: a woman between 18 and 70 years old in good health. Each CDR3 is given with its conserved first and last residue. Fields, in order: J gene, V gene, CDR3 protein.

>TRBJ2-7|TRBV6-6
CASWTSLSYEQYF
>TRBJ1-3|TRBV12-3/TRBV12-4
CASSLWGNGNTIYF
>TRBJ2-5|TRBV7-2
CASSLGLDLAVPQYF
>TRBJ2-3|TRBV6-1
CASRSAYPTDTQYF
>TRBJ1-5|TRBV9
CASSVGDRSNQPQHF
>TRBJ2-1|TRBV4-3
CASSQWIGGSSYNEQFF
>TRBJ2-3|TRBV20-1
CSARLSGLDTQYF
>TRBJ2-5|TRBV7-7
CASSPGLSSGTQYF
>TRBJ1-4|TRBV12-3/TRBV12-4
CASSLTLGTNEKLFF
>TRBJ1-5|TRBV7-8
CASSANAPGDQPQHF
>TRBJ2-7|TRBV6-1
CASRGTSYSYEQYF
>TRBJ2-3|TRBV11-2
CASSQRASGSLAHTDTQYF
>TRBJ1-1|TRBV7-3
CASSLTSLLNTEAFF
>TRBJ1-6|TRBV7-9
CASSPGRGADSPLHF